The 26 T cell receptor beta chains given below trace back to one sample, sequenced in a study of patients and donors after allogeneic stem cell transplantation. TCRdb re-called the RT-PCR reads with MiXCR, one entry per CDR3 protein. Of 150,000 to 250,000 distinct CDR3 sequences listed, around 41% are singletons. The sample consisted of blood, either unsorted or a sorted T cell fraction (not recorded which). These receptors were obtained from a human donor who was either an allogeneic HSCT recipient or a stem cell or donor lymphocyte infusion donor (not recorded which). It is not recorded whose cells these are; they may come from a transplant donor.

This clonotype was observed a handful of times. The J gene is TRBJ1-6, the V gene TRBV7-8; the D gene is possibly TRBD1 (6 bases). This CDR3 has 15 residues. The ends were cut back, 0 bases at V and 6 bases at J, with 9 bases in the middle. Germline V gene lookup returns CDR1 SGHVS and CDR2 FQNEAQ. CDR3 nucleotides: TGTGCCAGCAGCTTAGCGGGACACCTTAATTCACCCCTCCACTTT. This gives the protein CASSLAGHLNSPLHF.

This clonotype was recorded a few times. The V call is TRBV11-2, the J call TRBJ1-1; a weak D match, TRBD1 (5 bases). Germline lookup yields CDR1 SGHAT and CDR2 FQNNGV. The CDR3 loop spans 15 amino acids. Trimming cost V 2 bases and J 1 base, with 11 bases left between them. The CDR3 region has the DNA TGTGCCAGCAGCTTATTCAGTCAGGGGAACACTGAAGCTTTCTTT. Encoded protein: CASSLFSQGNTEAFF.

In nucleotides, the CDR3 is TGCAGCGTTGTTCCTGGACAGGGGTCAAATGGCTACACCTTC. Translating it yields CSVVPGQGSNGYTF. The chain combines TRBV29-1 with TRBJ1-2; TRBD1 matches 9 bases. Germline CDR1 reads SQVTM; CDR2 reads ANQGSEA. With 4 bases clipped from V and 6 bases from J, the junction kept 9 bases outside the gene matches. The CDR3 totals 14 residues.

This clonotype has a handful of counts. This chain uses TRBV15 with TRBJ1-2; D gene uncertain. Trimming cost V 0 bases and J 8 bases, with 7 bases left between them. CDR1 is LNHNV, CDR2 YYDKDF, per germline (reference sequence). This CDR3 is built from 12 residues. CDR3: CATSRDRVGYTF. CDR3 nucleotide sequence: TGTGCCACCAGCAGAGATAGGGTCGGCTACACCTTC.

This clonotype was observed a handful of times. The chain combines TRBV6-1 with TRBJ1-2; D possibly corresponds to TRBD1 (5 bases). In germline, CDR1 is MNHNS, CDR2 SASEGT. The V end was cut by 6 bases, the J end by 3 bases, with 14 bases between. The CDR3 covers 14 residues. CDR3: CASRIPGLDYGYTF. In nucleotides, the CDR3 is TGTGCCAGCAGAATACCGGGACTAGACTATGGCTACACCTTC.

V is TRBV7-7 and J is TRBJ1-1, with D unclear. Trimming stripped 6 bases from V and 3 bases from J, with 11 bases between. This CDR3 spans 13 amino acids. CDR1 is SSHAT, CDR2 FNYEAQ, per germline (reference sequence). In DNA, the CDR3 is TGTGCCAGCAGTGCTACCTGGGACACTGAAGCTTTCTTT. This encodes CASSATWDTEAFF.

This clonotype was seen once. V usage is TRBV6-1 and J usage is TRBJ2-1, with D possibly matching TRBD2 (5 bases). This CDR3 is built from 19 residues. CDR1 is MNHNS and CDR2 is SASEGT in the germline V gene. V lost 2 bases and J lost 5, with 25 bases in between. The CDR3 DNA is TGTGCCAGCAGTGAACTCTTGGGTGTCCTAGCCAACGGGAACAATGAGCAGTTCTTC. Its protein product is CASSELLGVLANGNNEQFF.

This clonotype appeared a few times. The rearrangement uses TRBV4-2 and TRBJ2-1; D uncertain. The CDR3 length is 14 residues. The germline gives CDR1 LGHNA, CDR2 YNFKEQ. Trimming left V 1 base short and J 3 bases short, with 7 bases between. The CDR3 DNA is TGTGCCAGCAGCCAAGGCCCGGGCTACAATGAGCAGTTCTTC. Translating gives CASSQGPGYNEQFF.

The V and J genes are TRBV6-5 and TRBJ2-7; D is perhaps TRBD1 (5 bases). The CDR3 contains 15 residues. V lost 0 bases to trimming and J lost 2 bases, with 11 bases between them. The germline V gene encodes CDR1 MNHEY and CDR2 SVGAGI. In DNA form, the CDR3 reads TGTGCCAGCAGTTACTCCCATCCGACAGCCTACGAGCAGTACTTC. It translates to CASSYSHPTAYEQYF.

The table lists this clonotype with a few counts. In DNA, the CDR3 is TGTGCCAGCACCCGGGTGGCTTACACTGAAGCTTTCTTT. Its protein is CASTRVAYTEAFF. The chain links TRBV12-3 or TRBV12-4 to TRBJ1-1; D ambiguous. The V gene lost 7 bases and the J gene lost 3 bases, with 12 bases spanning the gap. The CDR3 length is 13 residues.

The CDR3 coding sequence is TGTGCCAGCAGTTTAGTGGCTGACGGGGAGCTGTTTTTT. Amino acids: CASSLVADGELFF. The gene calls are TRBV12-3 or TRBV12-4 and TRBJ2-2; D unresolved. The CDR3 is 13 amino acids. Trimming pared 1 base from V and 7 bases from J, leaving 7 bases between.

This clonotype was observed once. V gene TRBV9 combines with J gene TRBJ2-1; 7 bases match TRBD2. Trimming at V came to 0 bases and at J to 3 bases, leaving 6 bases not matched to a gene. Looked up from germline, CDR1 is SGDLS and CDR2 is YYNGEE. The CDR3 spans 16 residues. The CDR3 bases are TGTGCCAGCAGCGTAGACCCTAGCGGACTCTACAATGAGCAGTTCTTC. Translated: CASSVDPSGLYNEQFF.

A few counts support this clonotype. The chain recombines TRBV5-1 with TRBJ2-3; 9 bases are shared with TRBD2. Trimming at V came to 0 bases and at J to 6 bases, leaving 8 bases not matched to a gene. The germline V gene encodes CDR1 SGHRS and CDR2 YFSETQ. The CDR3 sequence is 16 residues long. The CDR3 DNA sequence: TGCGCCAGCAGCTTGGAGGTGGTGACTAGCGGTGATACGCAGTATTTT. Translated, it gives CASSLEVVTSGDTQYF.

This rearrangement joins TRBV9 to TRBJ2-2; TRBD2 matches at 10 bases. Germline V gene sequence: CDR1 SGDLS, CDR2 YYNGEE. J lost 4 bases, V lost 4 bases, and 7 bases had no gene match. The CDR3 totals 16 residues. DNA of the CDR3: TGTGCCAGCAGCCCCAGGACTAGCGGCCCCACCGGGGAGCTGTTTTTT. This codes for CASSPRTSGPTGELFF. The full variable domain, its missing parts supplied by reference TRBV9 and TRBJ2-2, is DSGVTQTPKHLITATGQRVTLRCSPRSGDLSVYWYQQSLDQGLQFLIQYYNGEERAKGNILERFSAQQFPDLHSELNLSSLELGDSALYFCASSPRTSGPTGELFFGEGSRLTVL.

V gene TRBV6-6 combines with J gene TRBJ1-1, with D uncertain. Germline V gene lookup returns CDR1 MNHNY and CDR2 SVGAGI (reference sequence). This CDR3 has 14 amino acids. The V end lost 0 bases, the J end lost 0 bases, and 5 bases lay between the germline ends. The CDR3 region is CASSYSVLNTEAFF. CDR3 nucleotides: TGTGCCAGCAGTTACTCGGTTCTGAACACTGAAGCTTTCTTT.

V is TRBV4-3 and J is TRBJ1-2; tentative D call: TRBD1 (6 bases). This CDR3 has 15 amino acids. CDR1 and CDR2 from the germline V gene are LGHNA and YSLEER. V was pared by 5 bases and J by 5 bases, with 18 bases between. The DNA of the CDR3 is TGCGCCAGCAGCGAAGGACAGTACTCTTCATATGGCTACACCTTC. Its translation is CASSEGQYSSYGYTF.

A few counts support this clonotype. V and J are TRBV6-6 and TRBJ1-2; unclear D gene. The CDR3 runs 13 residues. V dropped 7 bases and J dropped 6 bases, with 15 bases sitting between them. In germline, CDR1 is MNHNY, CDR2 SVGAGI (reference sequence). DNA for the CDR3: TGTGCCAGCACCCACCGGGATTCGAATGGCTACACCTTC. Translating it yields CASTHRDSNGYTF.

The rearrangement joins TRBV6-1 to TRBJ2-5; D gene unclear. Trimming stripped 6 bases from V and 0 bases from J, with 17 bases between. Germline values: CDR1 MNHNS, CDR2 SASEGT. This CDR3 spans 16 amino acids. The CDR3 nucleotides read TGTGCCAGCAGAGCCGTCGGACGGCTGTACCAAGAGACCCAGTACTTC. Translating gives CASRAVGRLYQETQYF.

V is TRBV7-2 and J is TRBJ2-1; no clear D. Germline-derived CDR1 and CDR2 are SGHTA and FQGNSA. The V and J ends lost 5 bases and 0 bases respectively, with 14 bases between them. This CDR3 contains 16 residues. CDR3 region: CASSPRVQSSYNEQFF. The CDR3, as DNA: TGTGCCAGCAGCCCTAGGGTGCAAAGCTCCTACAATGAGCAGTTCTTC.

The chain couples TRBV15 to TRBJ1-4; 10 nucleotides align to TRBD1. Germline CDR1 is LNHNV and CDR2 is YYDKDF (reference sequence). The CDR3 loop spans 15 amino acids. V shed 5 bases and J 5 bases; nucleotides not matched to a gene: 5. The CDR3 coding sequence is TGTGCCACCAGCGACCGGGACAGGGGAAATGAAAAACTGTTTTTT. It codes for CATSDRDRGNEKLFF.

V usage is TRBV20-1 and J usage is TRBJ1-5; no clear D. The CDR3 has 13 residues. V dropped 6 bases and J dropped 5 bases, with 14 bases sitting between them. The V gene's germline CDR1 is DFQATT and CDR2 SNEGSKA (reference sequence). For the CDR3, the DNA is TGCAGTGCCCAGCCCCTAAGGCATCAGCCCCAGCATTTT. This gives the protein CSAQPLRHQPQHF.

The CDR3 sequence: CSVEWLTNYNEQFF. DNA of the CDR3: TGCAGCGTTGAATGGCTAACTAACTACAATGAGCAGTTCTTC. The chain carries TRBV29-1 and TRBJ2-1; D not resolved. V gave up 2 bases and J gave up 3 bases, with 11 bases separating them. The germline gives CDR1 SQVTM, CDR2 ANQGSEA. The CDR3 spans 14 residues.

The chain links TRBV7-2 to TRBJ2-1; D gene uncertain. V lost 1 base, J lost 0 bases, and 7 bases lay in between. The CDR3 loop spans 15 amino acids. Germline CDR1 reads SGHTA; CDR2 reads FQGNSA. CDR3 amino acids: CASSLVLYSYNEQFF. The CDR3 DNA is TGTGCCAGCAGCTTAGTCCTCTACTCCTACAATGAGCAGTTCTTC.

The V and J genes are TRBV27 and TRBJ1-2, with 7 bases matching TRBD1. Germline CDR1 reads MNHEY; CDR2 reads SMNVEV (reference sequence). This CDR3 is built from 14 residues. V shed 8 bases, J shed 3 bases, and the junction held 9 bases outside the gene matches. This chain's CDR3 is CASYPGQSYYGYTF. Written as DNA, the CDR3 is TGTGCCAGCTATCCGGGACAGTCCTACTATGGCTACACCTTC.

This clonotype appeared many times. This chain uses TRBV12-3 or TRBV12-4 with TRBJ1-5; D not certain. V lost 3 bases and J lost 0, with 6 bases in between. This CDR3 is built from 14 residues. The CDR3 spells CASSFGHSNQPQHF. DNA for the CDR3: TGTGCCAGCAGTTTTGGGCATAGCAATCAGCCCCAGCATTTT.

This clonotype has only a few counts. The V call is TRBV5-1, the J call TRBJ1-2, with D perhaps matching TRBD1 (6 bases). Germline loops: CDR1 SGHRS, CDR2 YFSETQ. The CDR3 runs to 14 residues. The V gene lost 5 bases and the J gene lost 3 bases, with 14 bases spanning the gap. CDR3 amino acids: CASSRWDKDYGYTF. CDR3 sequence (DNA): TGCGCCAGCAGTAGGTGGGACAAAGACTATGGCTACACCTTC.